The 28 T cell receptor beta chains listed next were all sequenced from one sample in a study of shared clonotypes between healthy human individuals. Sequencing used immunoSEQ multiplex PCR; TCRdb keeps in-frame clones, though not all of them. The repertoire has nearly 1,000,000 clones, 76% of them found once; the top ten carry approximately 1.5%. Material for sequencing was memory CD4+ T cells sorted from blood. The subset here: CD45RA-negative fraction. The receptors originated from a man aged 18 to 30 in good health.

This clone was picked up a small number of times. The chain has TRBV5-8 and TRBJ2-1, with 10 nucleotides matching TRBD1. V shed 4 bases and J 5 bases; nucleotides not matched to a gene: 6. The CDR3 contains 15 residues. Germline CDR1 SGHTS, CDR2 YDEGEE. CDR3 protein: CASSVRDRGNNEQFF. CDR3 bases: TGTGCCAGCAGCGTCCGGGACAGGGGAAACAATGAGCAGTTCTTC.

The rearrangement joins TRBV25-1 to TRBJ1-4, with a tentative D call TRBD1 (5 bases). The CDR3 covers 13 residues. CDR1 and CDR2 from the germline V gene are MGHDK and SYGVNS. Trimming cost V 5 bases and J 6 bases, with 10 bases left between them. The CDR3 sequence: CASSWDVDEKLFF. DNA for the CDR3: TGTGCCAGCAGTTGGGACGTGGATGAAAAACTGTTTTTT.

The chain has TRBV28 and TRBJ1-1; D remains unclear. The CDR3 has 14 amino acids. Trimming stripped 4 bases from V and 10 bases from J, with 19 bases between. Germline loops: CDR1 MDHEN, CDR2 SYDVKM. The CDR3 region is CASSWAAWSYGAFF. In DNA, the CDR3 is TGTGCCAGCAGTTGGGCAGCATGGAGTTATGGAGCTTTCTTT.

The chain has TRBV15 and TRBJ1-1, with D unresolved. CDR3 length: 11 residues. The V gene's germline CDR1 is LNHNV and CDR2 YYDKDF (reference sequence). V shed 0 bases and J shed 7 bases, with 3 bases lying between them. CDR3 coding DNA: TGTGCCACCAGCAGAGATAATGAAGCTTTCTTT. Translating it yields CATSRDNEAFF.

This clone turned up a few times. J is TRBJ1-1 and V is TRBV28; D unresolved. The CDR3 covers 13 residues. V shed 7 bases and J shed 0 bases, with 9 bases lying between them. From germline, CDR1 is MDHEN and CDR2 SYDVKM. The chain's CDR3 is CASTSTVNTEAFF. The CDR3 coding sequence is TGTGCCAGCACCTCTACAGTGAACACTGAAGCTTTCTTT.

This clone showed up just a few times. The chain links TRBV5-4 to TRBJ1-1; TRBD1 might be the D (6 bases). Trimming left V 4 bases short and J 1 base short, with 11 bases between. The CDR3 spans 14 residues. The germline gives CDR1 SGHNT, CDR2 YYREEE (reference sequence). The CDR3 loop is CASSRLTGNTEAFF. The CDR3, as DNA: TGTGCCAGCAGCCGTTTGACAGGGAACACTGAAGCTTTCTTT.

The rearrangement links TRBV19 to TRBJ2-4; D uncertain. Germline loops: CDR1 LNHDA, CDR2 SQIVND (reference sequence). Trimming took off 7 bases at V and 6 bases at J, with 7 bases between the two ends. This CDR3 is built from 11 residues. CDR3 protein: CASKMGNIQYF. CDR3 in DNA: TGTGCCAGTAAGATGGGAAACATTCAGTACTTC.

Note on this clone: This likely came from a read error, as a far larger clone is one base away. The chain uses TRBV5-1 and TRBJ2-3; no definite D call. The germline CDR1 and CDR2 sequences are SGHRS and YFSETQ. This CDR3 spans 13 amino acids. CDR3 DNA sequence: TGCGCCAACAGCTTCTCCGGCCAAGATACGCAGTATTTT. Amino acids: CANSFSGQDTQYF.

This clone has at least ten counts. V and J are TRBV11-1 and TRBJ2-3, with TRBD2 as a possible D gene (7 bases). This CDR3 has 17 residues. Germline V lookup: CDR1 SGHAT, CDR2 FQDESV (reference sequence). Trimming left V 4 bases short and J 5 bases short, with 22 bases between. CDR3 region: CASSSGAGALAGDTQYF. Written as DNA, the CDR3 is TGTGCCAGCAGCTCTGGGGCGGGGGCCTTGGCGGGAGATACGCAGTATTTT.

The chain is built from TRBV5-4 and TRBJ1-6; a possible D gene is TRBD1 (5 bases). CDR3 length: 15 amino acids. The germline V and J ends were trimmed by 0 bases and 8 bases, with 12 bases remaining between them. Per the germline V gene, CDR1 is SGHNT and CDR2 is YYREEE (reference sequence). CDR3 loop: CASSLAMGGDSPLHF. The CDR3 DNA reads TGTGCCAGCAGCTTGGCAATGGGGGGGGATTCACCCCTCCACTTT. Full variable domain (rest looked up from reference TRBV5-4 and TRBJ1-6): ETGVTQSPTHLIKTRGQQVTLRCSSQSGHNTVSWYQQALGQGPQFIFQYYREEENGRGNFPPRFSGLQFPNYSSELNVNALELDDSALYLCASSLAMGGDSPLHFGNGTRLTVT.

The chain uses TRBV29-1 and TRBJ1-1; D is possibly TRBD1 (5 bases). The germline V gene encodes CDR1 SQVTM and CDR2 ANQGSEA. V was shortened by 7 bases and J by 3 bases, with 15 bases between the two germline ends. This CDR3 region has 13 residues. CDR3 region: CSARREEYTEAFF. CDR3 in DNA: TGCAGCGCCCGCAGGGAGGAATACACTGAAGCTTTCTTT.

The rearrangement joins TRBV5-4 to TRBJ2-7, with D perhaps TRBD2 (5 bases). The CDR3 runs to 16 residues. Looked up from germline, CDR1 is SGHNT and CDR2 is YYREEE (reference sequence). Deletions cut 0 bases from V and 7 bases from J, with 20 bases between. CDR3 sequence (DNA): TGTGCCAGCAGCTTGGGAGCGGCTAGTCTGTCTATGGAGCAGTACTTC. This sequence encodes CASSLGAASLSMEQYF.

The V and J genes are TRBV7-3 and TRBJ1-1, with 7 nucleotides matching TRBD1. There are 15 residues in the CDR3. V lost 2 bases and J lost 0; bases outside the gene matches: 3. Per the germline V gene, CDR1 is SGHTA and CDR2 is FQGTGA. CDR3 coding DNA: TGTGCCAGCAGCTTACAGGGGGGGATGAACACTGAAGCTTTCTTT. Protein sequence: CASSLQGGMNTEAFF.

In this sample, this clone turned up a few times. The CDR3 loop is CAIRNTGGVETQYF. CDR3 coding DNA: TGTGCCATCAGGAATACAGGGGGCGTGGAGACCCAGTACTTC. The chain is built from TRBV10-3 and TRBJ2-5, with 9 nucleotides matching TRBD1. Germline V gene sequence: CDR1 ENHRY, CDR2 SYGVKD. V dropped 6 bases and J dropped 5; count of bases not matched to a gene: 7. There are 14 residues in the CDR3.

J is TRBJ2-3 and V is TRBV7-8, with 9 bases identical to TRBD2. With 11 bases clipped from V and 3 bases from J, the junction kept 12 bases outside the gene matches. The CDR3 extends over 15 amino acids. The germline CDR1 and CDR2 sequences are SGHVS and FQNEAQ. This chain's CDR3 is CAAGGRGPGTDTQYF. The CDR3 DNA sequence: TGTGCCGCGGGAGGGCGGGGGCCTGGAACAGATACGCAGTATTTT.

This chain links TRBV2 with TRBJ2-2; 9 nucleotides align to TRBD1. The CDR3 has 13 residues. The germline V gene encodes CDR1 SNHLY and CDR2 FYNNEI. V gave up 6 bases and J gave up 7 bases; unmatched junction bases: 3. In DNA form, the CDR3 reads TGTGCCAGCAGGAGACAGGGGGACGGGGAGCTGTTTTTT. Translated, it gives CASRRQGDGELFF.

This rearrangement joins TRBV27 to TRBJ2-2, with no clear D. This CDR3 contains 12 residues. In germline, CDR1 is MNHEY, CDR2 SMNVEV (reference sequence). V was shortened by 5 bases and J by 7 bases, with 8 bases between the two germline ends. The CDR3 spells CASSRLGGELFF. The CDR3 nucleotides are TGTGCCAGCAGTCGGCTGGGCGGGGAGCTGTTTTTT.

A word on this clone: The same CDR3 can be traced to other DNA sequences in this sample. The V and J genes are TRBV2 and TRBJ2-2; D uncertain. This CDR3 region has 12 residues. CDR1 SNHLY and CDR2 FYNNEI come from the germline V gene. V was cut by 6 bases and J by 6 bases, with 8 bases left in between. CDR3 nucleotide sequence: TGTGCCAGCAGCCCCGGAGCCGGGGAGCTGTTTTTT. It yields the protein CASSPGAGELFF.

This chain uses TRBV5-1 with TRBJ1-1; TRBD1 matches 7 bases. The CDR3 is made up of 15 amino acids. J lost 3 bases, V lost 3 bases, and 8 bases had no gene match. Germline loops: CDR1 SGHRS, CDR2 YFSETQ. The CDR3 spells CASSSPTGLDTEAFF. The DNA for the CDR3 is TGCGCCAGCAGCTCCCCGACAGGGCTAGACACTGAAGCTTTCTTT. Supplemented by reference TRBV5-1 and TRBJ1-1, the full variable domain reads KAGVTQTPRYLIKTRGQQVTLSCSPISGHRSVSWYQQTPGQGLQFLFEYFSETQRNKGNFPGRFSGRQFSNSRSEMNVSTLELGDSALYLCASSSPTGLDTEAFFGQGTRLTVV.

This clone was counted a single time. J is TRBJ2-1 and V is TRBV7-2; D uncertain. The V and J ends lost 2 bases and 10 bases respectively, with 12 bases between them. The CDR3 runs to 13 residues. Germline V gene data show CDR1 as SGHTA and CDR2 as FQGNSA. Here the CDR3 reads CASSLNSHGEQFF. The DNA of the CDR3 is TGTGCCAGCAGCTTAAATTCCCATGGAGAGCAGTTCTTC.

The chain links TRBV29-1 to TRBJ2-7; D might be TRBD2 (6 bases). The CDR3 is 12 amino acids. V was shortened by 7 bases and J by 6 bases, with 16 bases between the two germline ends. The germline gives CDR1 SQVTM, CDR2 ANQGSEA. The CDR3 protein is CSGGVGTREQYF. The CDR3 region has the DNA TGCAGCGGGGGGGTGGGAACCCGCGAGCAGTACTTC.

The CDR3 DNA reads TGTGCCAGCAGCGAGGACAGGGGAGTCCAGCCCCAGCATTTT. Encoded protein: CASSEDRGVQPQHF. The rearrangement joins TRBV2 to TRBJ1-5, with TRBD1 identical over 9 bases. CDR1 is SNHLY, CDR2 FYNNEI, per germline. The CDR3 has 14 residues. Trimming at V came to 6 bases and at J to 7 bases, leaving 7 bases not matched to a gene.

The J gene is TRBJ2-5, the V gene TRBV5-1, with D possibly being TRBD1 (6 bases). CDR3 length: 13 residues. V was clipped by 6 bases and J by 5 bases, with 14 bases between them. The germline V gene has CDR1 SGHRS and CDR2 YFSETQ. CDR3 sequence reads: CASTPQGIETQYF. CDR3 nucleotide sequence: TGCGCCAGCACCCCACAGGGCATCGAGACCCAGTACTTC.

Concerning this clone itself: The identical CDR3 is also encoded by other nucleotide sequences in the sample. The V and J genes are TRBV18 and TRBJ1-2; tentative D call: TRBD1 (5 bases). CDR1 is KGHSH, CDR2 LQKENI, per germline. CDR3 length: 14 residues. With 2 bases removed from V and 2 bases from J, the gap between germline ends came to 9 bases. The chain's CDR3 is CASSPLGQNYGYTF. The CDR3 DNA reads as TGTGCCAGCTCACCATTGGGGCAAAACTATGGCTACACCTTC.

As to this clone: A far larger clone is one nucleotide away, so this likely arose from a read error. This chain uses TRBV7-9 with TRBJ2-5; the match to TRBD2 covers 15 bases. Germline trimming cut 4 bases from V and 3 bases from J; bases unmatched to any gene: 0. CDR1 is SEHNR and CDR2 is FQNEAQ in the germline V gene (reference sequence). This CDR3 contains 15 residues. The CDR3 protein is CASSWTSGREETQYF. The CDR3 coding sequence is TGTGCCAGCAGCTGGACTAGCGGGAGGGAAGAGACCCAGTACTTC.

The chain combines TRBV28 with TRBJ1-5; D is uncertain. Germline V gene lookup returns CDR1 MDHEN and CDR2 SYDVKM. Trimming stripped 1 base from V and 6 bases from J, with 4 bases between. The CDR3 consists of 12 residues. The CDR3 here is CASSLFPQPQHF. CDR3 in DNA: TGTGCCAGCAGTTTATTCCCTCAGCCCCAGCATTTT.

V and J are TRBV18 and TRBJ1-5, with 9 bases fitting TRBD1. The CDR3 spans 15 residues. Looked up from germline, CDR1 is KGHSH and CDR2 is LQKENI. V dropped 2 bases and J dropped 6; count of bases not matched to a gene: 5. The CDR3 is CASSPSVTGGQPQHF. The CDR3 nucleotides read TGTGCCAGCTCACCAAGTGTGACAGGGGGTCAGCCCCAGCATTTT.

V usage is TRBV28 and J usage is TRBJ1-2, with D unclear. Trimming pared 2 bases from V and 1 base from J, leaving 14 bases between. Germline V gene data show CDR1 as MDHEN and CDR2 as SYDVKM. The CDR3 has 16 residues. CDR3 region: CASSLTSGDFNYGYTF. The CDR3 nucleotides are TGTGCCAGCAGTTTAACCAGCGGGGATTTTAACTATGGCTACACCTTC.